The clone carrying this T cell receptor (beta chain) has just one count. The sample belongs to a study of blood T cell repertoires in COVID-19. Seattle patient enrollment occurred during active infection, with longitudinal follow-up thereafter. The repertoire was sequenced with immunoSEQ multiplex PCR; TCRdb's copy has only in-frame clones and lacks some. The sample lists more than 300,000 clones, about 89% occurring once. Material: peripheral blood. This sequence was found in a woman in her forties or fifties with COVID-19, enrolled during active disease.

CDR3 bases: TGTGCCAGTAGTATAGGGACAGCGACATACAATGAGCAGTTCTTC. This sequence encodes CASSIGTATYNEQFF. This chain uses TRBV19 with TRBJ2-1; weak D call: TRBD1 (6 bases). V was cut by 1 base and J by 4 bases, with 11 bases left in between. Germline values: CDR1 LNHDA, CDR2 SQIVND (reference sequence). The length of the CDR3 is 15 residues.